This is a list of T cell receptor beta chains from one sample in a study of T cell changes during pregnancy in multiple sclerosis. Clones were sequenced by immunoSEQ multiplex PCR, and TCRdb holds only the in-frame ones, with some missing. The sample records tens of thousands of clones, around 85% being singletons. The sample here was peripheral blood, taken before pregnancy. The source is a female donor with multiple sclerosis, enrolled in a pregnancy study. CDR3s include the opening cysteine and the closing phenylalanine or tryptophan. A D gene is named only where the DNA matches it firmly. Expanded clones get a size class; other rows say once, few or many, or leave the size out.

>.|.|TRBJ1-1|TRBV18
TGTGCCAGCTCACCTGGCTCTACAGCTATGAACACTGAAGCTTTCTTT
CASSPGSTAMNTEAFF
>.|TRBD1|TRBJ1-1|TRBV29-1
TGCAGCGTTGAGATCGCAGGGGGGATGAGAACTGAAGCTTTCTTT
CSVEIAGGMRTEAFF
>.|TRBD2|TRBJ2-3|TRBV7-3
TGTGCCAGCAGCCCATGGACTAGCGGGGGAGCCACAGATACGCAGTATTTT
CASSPWTSGGATDTQYF
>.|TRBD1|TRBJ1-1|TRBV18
TGTGCCAGCTCACCAAGACAGGGGAACACTGAAGCTTTCTTT
CASSPRQGNTEAFF
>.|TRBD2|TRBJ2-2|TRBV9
TGTGCCAGCACCCGGGGCGGGGGAGGCACCGGGGAGCTGTTTTTT
CASTRGGGGTGELFF
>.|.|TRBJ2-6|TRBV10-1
TGCGCCAGCAGTGAGGGCCAGGGCCCTGGGGCCAACGTCCTGACTTTC
CASSEGQGPGANVLTF
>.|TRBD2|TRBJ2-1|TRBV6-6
TGTGCCAGCAGTTACTCGTCGGGGGGTAATGAGCAGTTCTTC
CASSYSSGGNEQFF
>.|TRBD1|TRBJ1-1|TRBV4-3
TGCGCCAGCAGCCCCATAGAGACAGGGTTCACTGAAGCTTTCTTT
CASSPIETGFTEAFF
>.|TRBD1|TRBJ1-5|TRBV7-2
TGTGCCAGCAGCCCGGACAGGGGGAGTCAGCCCCAGCATTTT
CASSPDRGSQPQHF
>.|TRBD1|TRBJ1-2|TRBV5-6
TGTGCCAGCAGCTTGGCGGGGGGACAGGGTAACTATGGCTACACCTTC
CASSLAGGQGNYGYTF
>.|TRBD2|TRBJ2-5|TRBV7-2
TGTGCCAGCAGCTTAGTTGCCAGCGGGGGGGGGCGTGGGACCCAGTACTTC
CASSLVASGGGRGTQYF
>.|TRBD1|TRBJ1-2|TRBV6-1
TGTGCCAGCAGTGAAGGAGGTTACGGACAGGGTTCGTGGCCTCATGGCTATGGCTACACCTTC
CASSEGGYGQGSWPHGYGYTF
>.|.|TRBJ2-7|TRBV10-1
TGCGCCAGCAGTGCTAGGGGGAGCTCCTACGAGCAGTACTTC
CASSARGSSYEQYF
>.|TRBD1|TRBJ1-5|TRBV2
TGTGCCAGCAGTGGGGACAGGGGAGGGGATCAGCCCCAGCATTTT
CASSGDRGGDQPQHF
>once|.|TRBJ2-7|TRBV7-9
TGTGCCAGCAGCTTAGTCAGTTTTCCCTACGAGCAGTACTTC
CASSLVSFPYEQYF
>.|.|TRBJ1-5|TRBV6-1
TGTGCCAGCATTGGGGGGTTGATCAATCAGCCCCAGCATTTT
CASIGGLINQPQHF
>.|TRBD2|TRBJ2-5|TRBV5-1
TGCGCCAGCAGCTTGGCAAGCCTAGCGGGAGGCCAGGAGACCCAGTACTTC
CASSLASLAGGQETQYF
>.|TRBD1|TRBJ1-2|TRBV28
TGTGCCAGCAGTTCTCCGGGGACAGGGGCGCCCAGAGGCTATGGCTACACCTTC
CASSSPGTGAPRGYGYTF
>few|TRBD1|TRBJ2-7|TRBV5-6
TGTGCCAGCAGCTTGGGGGACAGCTCACTGAGCTCCTACGAGCAGTACTTC
CASSLGDSSLSSYEQYF
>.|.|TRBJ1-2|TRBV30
TGTGCCTGGAGTGTAAGAGCTAACTATGGCTACACCTTC
CAWSVRANYGYTF
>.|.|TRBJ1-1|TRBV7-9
TGTGCCAGCAGCTTAGTTCCCCCCAGGGGCAAAACTGAAGCTTTCTTT
CASSLVPPRGKTEAFF
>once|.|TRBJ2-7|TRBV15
TGTGCCACCAGCAGGCCGGGACTGCCCTCCTACGAGCAGTACTTC
CATSRPGLPSYEQYF
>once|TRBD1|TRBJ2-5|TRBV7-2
TGTGCCAGCAGCTTATCGGGACAGGGCGGGGAGACCCAGTACTTC
CASSLSGQGGETQYF
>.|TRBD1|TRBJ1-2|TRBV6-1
TGTGCCAGCAGTGAATTTCCGGGACAGGGAACGGATCGCTATGGCTACACCTTC
CASSEFPGQGTDRYGYTF
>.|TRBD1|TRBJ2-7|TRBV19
TGTGCCAGTAGTATATTCGGGGACAGGGAGTTCTACGAGCAGTACTTC
CASSIFGDREFYEQYF
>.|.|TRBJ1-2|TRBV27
TGTGCCAGCAGTTCAACACAGAACTATGGCTACACCTTC
CASSSTQNYGYTF
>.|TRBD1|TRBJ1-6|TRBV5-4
TGTGCCAGCAGTAGAACAGGGGTTAATTCACCCCTCCACTTT
CASSRTGVNSPLHF
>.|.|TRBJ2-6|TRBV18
TGTGCCAGCTCACCAGGGCCAGGGGCGCTGGGGGCCAACGTCCTGACTTTC
CASSPGPGALGANVLTF
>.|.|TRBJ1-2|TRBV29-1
TGCAGCGCTGGGGGGGGAAATGGGGCAAACTATGGCTACACCTTC
CSAGGGNGANYGYTF
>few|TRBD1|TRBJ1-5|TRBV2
TGTGCCAGCAGTACACAGGGGGGGGATCAGCCCCAGCATTTT
CASSTQGGDQPQHF
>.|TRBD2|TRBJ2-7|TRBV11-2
TGTGCCAGCAGCTTGCCTTCGGTGGCGGGAGGGCCTCAGCAGTACTTC
CASSLPSVAGGPQQYF
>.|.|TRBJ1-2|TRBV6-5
TGTGCCAGCAGGACCGACAGGAATTATGGCTACACCTTC
CASRTDRNYGYTF